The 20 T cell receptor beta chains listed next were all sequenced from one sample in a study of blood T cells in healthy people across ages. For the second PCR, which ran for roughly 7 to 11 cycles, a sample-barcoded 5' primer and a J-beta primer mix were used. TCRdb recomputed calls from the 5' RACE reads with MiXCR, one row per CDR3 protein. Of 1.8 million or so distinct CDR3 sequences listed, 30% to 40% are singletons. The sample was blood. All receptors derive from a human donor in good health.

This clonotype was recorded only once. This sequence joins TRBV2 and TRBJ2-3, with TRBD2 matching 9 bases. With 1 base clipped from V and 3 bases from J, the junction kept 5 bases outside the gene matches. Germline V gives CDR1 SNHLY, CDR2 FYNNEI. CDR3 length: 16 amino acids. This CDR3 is CASSEGKRGETDTQYF. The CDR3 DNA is TGTGCCAGCAGTGAAGGAAAGCGGGGGGAGACAGATACGCAGTATTTT.

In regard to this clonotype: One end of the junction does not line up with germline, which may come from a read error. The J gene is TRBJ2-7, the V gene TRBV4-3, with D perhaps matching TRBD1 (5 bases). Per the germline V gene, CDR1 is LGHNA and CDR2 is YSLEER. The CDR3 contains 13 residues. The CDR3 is CASNQETEYEQYF. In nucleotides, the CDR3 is TGCGCCAGCAACCAAGAGACAGAATACGAGCAGTACTTC.

CDR3 region: CASSPLGLAGQETQYF. For the CDR3, the DNA is TGTGCCAGCAGCCCACTGGGACTAGCAGGACAAGAGACCCAGTACTTC. The chain recombines TRBV7-2 with TRBJ2-5; 9 bases line up with TRBD2. The CDR3 runs 16 residues. Trimming took 5 bases from V and 2 from J; bases not matched to a gene: 9. The germline V gene has CDR1 SGHTA and CDR2 FQGNSA.

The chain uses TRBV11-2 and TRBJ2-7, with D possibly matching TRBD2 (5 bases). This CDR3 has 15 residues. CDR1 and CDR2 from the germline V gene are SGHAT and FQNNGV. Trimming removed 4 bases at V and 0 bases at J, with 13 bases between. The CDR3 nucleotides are TGTGCCAGCAGCTCCAACTCACGGGGCTCCTACGAGCAGTACTTC. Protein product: CASSSNSRGSYEQYF.

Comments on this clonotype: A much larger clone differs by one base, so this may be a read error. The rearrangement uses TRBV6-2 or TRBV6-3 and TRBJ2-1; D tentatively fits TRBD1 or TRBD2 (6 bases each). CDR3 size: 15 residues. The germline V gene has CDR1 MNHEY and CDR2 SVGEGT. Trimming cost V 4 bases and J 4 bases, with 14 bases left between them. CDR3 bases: TGTGCCAGCAGTTCGGGGGCAGGGGATTACAATGAGCAGTTCTTC. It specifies CASSSGAGDYNEQFF.

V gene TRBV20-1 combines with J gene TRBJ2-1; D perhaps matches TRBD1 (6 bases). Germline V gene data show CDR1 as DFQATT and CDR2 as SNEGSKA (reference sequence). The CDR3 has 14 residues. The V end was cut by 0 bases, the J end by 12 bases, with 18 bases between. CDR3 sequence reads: CSARDRDKPLGQFF. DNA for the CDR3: TGCAGTGCTAGAGACCGGGACAAACCTTTAGGGCAGTTCTTC.

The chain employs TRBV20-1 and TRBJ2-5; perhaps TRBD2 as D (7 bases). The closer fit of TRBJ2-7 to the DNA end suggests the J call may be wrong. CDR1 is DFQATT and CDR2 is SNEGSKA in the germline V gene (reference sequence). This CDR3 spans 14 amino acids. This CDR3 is CSAREGGGVYEQYF. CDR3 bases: TGCAGTGCTAGAGAGGGAGGGGGGGTTTACGAGCAGTACTTC.

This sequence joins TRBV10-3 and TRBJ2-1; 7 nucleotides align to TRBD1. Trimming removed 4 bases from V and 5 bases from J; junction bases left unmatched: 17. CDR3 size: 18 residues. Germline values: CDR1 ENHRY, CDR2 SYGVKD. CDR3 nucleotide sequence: TGTGCCATCAGTGGACCGGTGAACAGGGGATTTAGTCACAATGAGCAGTTCTTC. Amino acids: CAISGPVNRGFSHNEQFF.

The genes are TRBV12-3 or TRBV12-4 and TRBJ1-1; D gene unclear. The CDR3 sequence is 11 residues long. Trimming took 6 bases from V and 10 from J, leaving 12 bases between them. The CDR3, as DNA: TGTGCCAGCAGCTATCCAAGAGGAGCTTTCTTT. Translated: CASSYPRGAFF.

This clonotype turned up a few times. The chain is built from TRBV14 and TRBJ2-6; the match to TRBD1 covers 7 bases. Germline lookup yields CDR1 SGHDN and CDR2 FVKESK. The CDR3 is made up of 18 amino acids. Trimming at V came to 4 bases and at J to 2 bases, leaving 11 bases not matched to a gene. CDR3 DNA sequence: TGTGCCAGCAGCCGGGAAACAGGGGTTGTAACTGGGGCCAACGTCCTGACTTTC. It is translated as CASSRETGVVTGANVLTF.

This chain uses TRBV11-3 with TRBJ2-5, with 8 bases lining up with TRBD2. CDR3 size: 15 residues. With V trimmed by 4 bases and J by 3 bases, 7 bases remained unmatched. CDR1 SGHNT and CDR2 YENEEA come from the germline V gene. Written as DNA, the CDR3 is TGTGCCAGCAGCTCAAGCGGGGGACTAGAAGAGACCCAGTACTTC. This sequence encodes CASSSSGGLEETQYF.

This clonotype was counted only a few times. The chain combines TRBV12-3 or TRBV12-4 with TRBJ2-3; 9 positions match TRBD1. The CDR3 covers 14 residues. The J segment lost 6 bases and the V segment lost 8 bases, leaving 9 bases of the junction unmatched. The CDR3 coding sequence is TGTGCCAGCCACCTACAGGGGGCGGCCGATACGCAGTATTTT. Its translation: CASHLQGAADTQYF.

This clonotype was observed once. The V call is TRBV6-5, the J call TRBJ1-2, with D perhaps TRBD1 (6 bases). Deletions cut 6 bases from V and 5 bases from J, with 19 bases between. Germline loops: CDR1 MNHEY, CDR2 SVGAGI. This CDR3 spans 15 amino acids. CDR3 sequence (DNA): TGTGCCAGCAGAAGAACAAAGTTTCAGGGGTATGGCTACACCTTC. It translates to CASRRTKFQGYGYTF.

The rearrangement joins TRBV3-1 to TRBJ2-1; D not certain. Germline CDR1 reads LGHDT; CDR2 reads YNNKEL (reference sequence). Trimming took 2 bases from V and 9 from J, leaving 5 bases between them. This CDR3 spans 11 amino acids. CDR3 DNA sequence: TGTGCCAGCAGCCAATCTAGTGAGCAGTTCTTC. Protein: CASSQSSEQFF.

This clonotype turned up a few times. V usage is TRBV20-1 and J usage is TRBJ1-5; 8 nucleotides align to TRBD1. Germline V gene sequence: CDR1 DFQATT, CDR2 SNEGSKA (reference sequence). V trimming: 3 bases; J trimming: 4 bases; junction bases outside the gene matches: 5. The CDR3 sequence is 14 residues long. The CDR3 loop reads CSARDREGNQPQHF. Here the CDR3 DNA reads TGCAGTGCTAGGGACAGGGAGGGGAATCAGCCCCAGCATTTT.

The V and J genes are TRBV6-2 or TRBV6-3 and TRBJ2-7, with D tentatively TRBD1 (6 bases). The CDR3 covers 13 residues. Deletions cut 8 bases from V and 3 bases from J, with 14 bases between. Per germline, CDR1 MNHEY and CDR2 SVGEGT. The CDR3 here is CASLHRDDYEQYF. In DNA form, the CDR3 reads TGTGCCAGCCTTCACAGGGACGACTACGAGCAGTACTTC.

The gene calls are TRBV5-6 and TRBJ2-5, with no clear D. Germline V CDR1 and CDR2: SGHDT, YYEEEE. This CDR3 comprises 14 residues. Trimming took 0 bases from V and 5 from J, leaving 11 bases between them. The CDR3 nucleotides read TGTGCCAGCAGCTTGGCTTCATACGGGGAGACCCAGTACTTC. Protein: CASSLASYGETQYF.

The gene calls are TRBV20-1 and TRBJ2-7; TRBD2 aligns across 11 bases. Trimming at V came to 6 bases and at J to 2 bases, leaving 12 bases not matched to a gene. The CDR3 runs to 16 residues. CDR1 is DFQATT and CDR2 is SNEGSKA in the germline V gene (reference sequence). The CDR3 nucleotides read TGCAGTGCCGCCGGGACTAGCGGAACCAAGGCCTACGAGCAGTACTTC. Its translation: CSAAGTSGTKAYEQYF.

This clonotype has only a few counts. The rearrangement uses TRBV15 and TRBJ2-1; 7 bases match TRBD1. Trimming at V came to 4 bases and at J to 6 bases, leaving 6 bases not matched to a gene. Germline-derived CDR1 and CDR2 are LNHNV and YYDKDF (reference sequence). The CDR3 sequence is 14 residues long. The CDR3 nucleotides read TGTGCCACCAGCAAAGACAGGGTAGGCAATGAGCAGTTCTTC. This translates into CATSKDRVGNEQFF.

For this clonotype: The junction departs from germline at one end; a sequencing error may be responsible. This CDR3 reads CASSQDRGSYNGQFF. DNA for the CDR3: TGTGCCAGCAGCCAAGATCGGGGGTCCTACAATGGGCAGTTCTTC. This rearrangement joins TRBV3-1 to TRBJ2-1, with a weak D call TRBD2 (6 bases). The CDR3 contains 15 residues. Germline CDR1 is LGHDT and CDR2 is YNNKEL (reference sequence).